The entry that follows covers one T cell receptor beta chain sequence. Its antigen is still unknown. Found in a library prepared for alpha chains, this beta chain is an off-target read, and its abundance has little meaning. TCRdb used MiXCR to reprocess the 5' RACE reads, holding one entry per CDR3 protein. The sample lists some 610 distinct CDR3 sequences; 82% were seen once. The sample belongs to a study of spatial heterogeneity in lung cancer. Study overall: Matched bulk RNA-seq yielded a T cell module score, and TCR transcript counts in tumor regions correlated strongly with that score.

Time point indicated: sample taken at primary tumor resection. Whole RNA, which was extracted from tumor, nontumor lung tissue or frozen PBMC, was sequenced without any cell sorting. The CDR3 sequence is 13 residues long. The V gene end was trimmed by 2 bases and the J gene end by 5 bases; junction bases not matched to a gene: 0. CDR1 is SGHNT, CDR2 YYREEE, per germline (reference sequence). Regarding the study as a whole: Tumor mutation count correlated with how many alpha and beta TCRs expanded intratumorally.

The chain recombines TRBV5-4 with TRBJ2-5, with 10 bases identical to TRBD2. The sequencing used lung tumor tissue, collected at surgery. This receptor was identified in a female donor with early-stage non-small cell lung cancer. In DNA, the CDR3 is TGTGCCAGCAGCTTACTAGCGGGGGAGACCCAGTACTTC. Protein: CASSLLAGETQYF. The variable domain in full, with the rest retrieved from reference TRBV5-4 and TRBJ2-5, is ETGVTQSPTHLIKTRGQQVTLRCSSQSGHNTVSWYQQALGQGPQFIFQYYREEENGRGNFPPRFSGLQFPNYSSELNVNALELDDSALYLCASSLLAGETQYFGPGTRLLVL.